What follows describes a single T cell receptor beta chain. There are 12 residues in the CDR3. CDR1 and CDR2 from the germline V gene are SGDLS and YYNGEE. V lost 4 bases and J lost 5, with 9 bases in between. The sample is drawn from a study of blood T cell repertoires in COVID-19. Assay: immunoSEQ multiplex PCR; the TCRdb copy retains only in-frame clones and omits some. This table has fewer than 200,000 clones, 75% to 80% appearing once. The clonotype was recovered from a woman between 65 and 79 years old with acute or convalescent COVID-19. The rearrangement joins TRBV9 to TRBJ1-1; D gene unclear. Sequencing input: peripheral blood. Written as DNA, the CDR3 is TGTGCCAGCAGCCCCCACGGGACTGAAGCTTTCTTT. It encodes CASSPHGTEAFF.